This TCR beta chain was found in a study of cytomegalovirus exposure and HLA in healthy donors. The germline gives CDR1 SGHAT, CDR2 FQNNGV. The CDR3 consists of 18 residues. Trimming left V 1 base short and J 0 bases short, with 16 bases between. Libraries were prepared by immunoSEQ multiplex PCR; TCRdb keeps only in-frame clonotypes and omits some of them. The sample has about 220,000 clones; approximately 86% are singletons. This receptor was obtained from a woman between 18 and 30 years old in good health and CMV-seronegative. The sequenced sample was PBMCs. The chain employs TRBV11-2 and TRBJ2-1; D gene uncertain. In nucleotides, the CDR3 is TGTGCCAGCAGCTTAGCTTCCCATACTATGAGCTCCTACAATGAGCAGTTCTTC. It is translated as CASSLASHTMSSYNEQFF.